Given below is one T cell receptor beta chain in context. The time point denotes: blood at routine non-recurrence follow-up after resection. This sample is part of a study of spatial heterogeneity in lung cancer. TCRdb itself ran the 5' RACE reads through MiXCR, one entry per CDR3 protein. The data contain some 10,000 distinct CDR3 sequences, roughly 22% of them singletons. Per the germline V gene, CDR1 is MNHNS and CDR2 is SASEGT. Trimming removed 6 bases at V and 2 bases at J, with 8 bases between. The CDR3 consists of 12 residues. The receptor's source is a male donor with early-stage non-small cell lung cancer. The rearrangement uses TRBV6-1 and TRBJ2-7, with D perhaps TRBD1 (5 bases). The material sequenced was PBMCs, taken at follow-up. As DNA, the CDR3 is TGTGCCAGCAGGACGGACACCTACGAGCAGTACTTC. It specifies CASRTDTYEQYF.